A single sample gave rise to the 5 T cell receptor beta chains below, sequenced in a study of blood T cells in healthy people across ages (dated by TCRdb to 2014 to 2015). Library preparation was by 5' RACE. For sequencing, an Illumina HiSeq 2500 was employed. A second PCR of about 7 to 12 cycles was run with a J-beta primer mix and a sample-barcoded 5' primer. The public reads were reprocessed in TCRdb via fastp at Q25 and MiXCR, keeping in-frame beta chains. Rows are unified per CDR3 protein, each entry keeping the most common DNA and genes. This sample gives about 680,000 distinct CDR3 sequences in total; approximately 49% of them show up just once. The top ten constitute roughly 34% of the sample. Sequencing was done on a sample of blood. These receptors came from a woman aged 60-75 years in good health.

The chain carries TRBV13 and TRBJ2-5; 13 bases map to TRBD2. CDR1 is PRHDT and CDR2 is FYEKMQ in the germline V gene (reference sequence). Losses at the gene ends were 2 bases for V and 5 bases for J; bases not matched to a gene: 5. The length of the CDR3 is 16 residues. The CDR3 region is CASSLRLAGGIETQYF. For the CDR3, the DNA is TGTGCCAGCAGCTTACGACTAGCGGGAGGTATTGAGACCCAGTACTTC.

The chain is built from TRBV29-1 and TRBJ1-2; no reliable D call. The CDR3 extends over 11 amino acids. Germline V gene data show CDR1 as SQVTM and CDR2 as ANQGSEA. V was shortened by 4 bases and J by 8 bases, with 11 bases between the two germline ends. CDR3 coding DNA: TGCAGCGTTGGAGAAGGCAGCGGCTACACCTTC. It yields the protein CSVGEGSGYTF.

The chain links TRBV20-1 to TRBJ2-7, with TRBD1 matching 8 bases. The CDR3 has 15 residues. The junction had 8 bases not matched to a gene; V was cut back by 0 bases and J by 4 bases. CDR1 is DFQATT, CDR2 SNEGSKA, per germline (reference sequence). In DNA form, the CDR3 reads TGCAGTGCTAGAGAATTAGACAGGGGTTTATACGAGCAGTACTTC. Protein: CSARELDRGLYEQYF.

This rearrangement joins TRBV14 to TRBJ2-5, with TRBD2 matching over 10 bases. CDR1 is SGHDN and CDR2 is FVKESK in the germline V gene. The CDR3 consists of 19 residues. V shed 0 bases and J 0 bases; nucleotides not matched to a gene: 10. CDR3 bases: TGTGCCAGCAGCCAAGATCTCGCTAGCGGGGGCTGGTACCAAGAGACCCAGTACTTC. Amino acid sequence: CASSQDLASGGWYQETQYF.

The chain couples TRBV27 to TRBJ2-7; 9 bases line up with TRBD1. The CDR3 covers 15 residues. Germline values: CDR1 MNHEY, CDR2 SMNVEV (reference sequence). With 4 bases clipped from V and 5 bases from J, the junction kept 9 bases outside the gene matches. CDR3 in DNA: TGTGCCAGCAGTTCGGGACAGGGAGGCACCCACGAGCAGTACTTC. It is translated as CASSSGQGGTHEQYF.